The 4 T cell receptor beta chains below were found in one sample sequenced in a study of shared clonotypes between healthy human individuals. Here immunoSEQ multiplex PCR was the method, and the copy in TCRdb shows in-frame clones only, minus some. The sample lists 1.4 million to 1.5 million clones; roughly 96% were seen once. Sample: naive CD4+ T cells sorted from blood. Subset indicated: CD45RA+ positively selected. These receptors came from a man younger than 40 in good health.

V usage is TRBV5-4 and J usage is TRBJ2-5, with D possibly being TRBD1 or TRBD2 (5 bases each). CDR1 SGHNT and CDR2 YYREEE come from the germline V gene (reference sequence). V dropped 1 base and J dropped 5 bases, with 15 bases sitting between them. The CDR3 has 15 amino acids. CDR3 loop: CASSLIERGEETQYF. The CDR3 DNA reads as TGTGCCAGCAGCTTGATTGAGAGGGGAGAGGAGACCCAGTACTTC. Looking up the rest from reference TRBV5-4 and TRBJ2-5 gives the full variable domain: ETGVTQSPTHLIKTRGQQVTLRCSSQSGHNTVSWYQQALGQGPQFIFQYYREEENGRGNFPPRFSGLQFPNYSSELNVNALELDDSALYLCASSLIERGEETQYFGPGTRLLVL.

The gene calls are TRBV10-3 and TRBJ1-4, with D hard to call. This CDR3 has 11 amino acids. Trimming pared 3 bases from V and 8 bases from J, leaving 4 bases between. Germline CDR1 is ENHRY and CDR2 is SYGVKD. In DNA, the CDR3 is TGTGCCATCAGTGACAAAGAAAAACTGTTTTTT. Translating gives CAISDKEKLFF.

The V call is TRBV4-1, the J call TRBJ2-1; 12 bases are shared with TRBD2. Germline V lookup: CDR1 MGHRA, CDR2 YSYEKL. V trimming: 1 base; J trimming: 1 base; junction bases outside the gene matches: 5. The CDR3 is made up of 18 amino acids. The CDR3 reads CASSQGLAGVVSYNEQFF. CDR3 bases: TGCGCCAGCAGCCAAGGACTAGCGGGAGTTGTTTCCTACAATGAGCAGTTCTTC.

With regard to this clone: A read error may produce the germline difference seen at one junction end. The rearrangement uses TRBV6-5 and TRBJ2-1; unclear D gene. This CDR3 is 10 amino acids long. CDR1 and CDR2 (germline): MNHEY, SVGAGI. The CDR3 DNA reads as TGTGCCAGCAGTTACCCAGCTTGGATCTTC. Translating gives CASSYPAWIF.